These T cell receptor beta chains were read from a single sample in a study of CD8 T cells in ankylosing spondylitis. TCRdb reanalysed the 5' RACE reads using MiXCR and keeps one entry per CDR3 protein. The data show around 430,000 distinct CDR3 sequences, 15% to 20% seen once. Sequencing was performed on blood, either unsorted or a sorted T cell fraction (not recorded which). These TCRs come from a male donor with ankylosing spondylitis. The CDR3 runs from the conserved cysteine through the conserved F or W. The order of the fields is clone size, J gene, CDR3 length, V gene, D gene, CDR3 DNA, CDR3 protein. A D gene is named only where the DNA matches it firmly. Size is stated for part of the rows, as once, few or many counts, or as a class when the clone is expanded.

.,TRBJ1-4,18,TRBV5-1,.,TGCGCCAGCAGCCTCCGGTGGACACAGCATGGCACTAATGAAAAACTGTTTTTT,CASSLRWTQHGTNEKLFF
few,TRBJ2-7,14,TRBV9,TRBD2,TGTGCCAGCAGCGTTTCGGGGATGGGAGGGGAGCAGTACTTC,CASSVSGMGGEQYF
.,TRBJ2-1,14,TRBV20-1,TRBD2,TGCAGTGCTTTTAGCGGGAGGGCCATCCATGAGCAGTTCTTC,CSAFSGRAIHEQFF
few,TRBJ1-1,13,TRBV29-1,.,TGCAGCGTTAAAAGGGGCGGTGGCACTGAAGCTTTCTTT,CSVKRGGGTEAFF
few,TRBJ2-7,17,TRBV3-1,TRBD2,TGTGCCAGCAGCAACAACCTCCCCCGCGGCGGGAGAAACGAGCAGTACTTC,CASSNNLPRGGRNEQYF
.,TRBJ2-7,14,TRBV7-2,.,TGTGCCAGCAGCAGGTACGGGAGCTCCTACGAGCAGTACTTC,CASSRYGSSYEQYF
few,TRBJ1-2,13,TRBV12-3/TRBV12-4,.,TGTGCCAGCAGTACGCAGGAGAACTATGGCTACACCTTC,CASSTQENYGYTF
few,TRBJ1-6,15,TRBV10-3,.,TGTGCCATCAGTGAAGTCGGGATGCAGGACTCACCCCTCCACTTT,CAISEVGMQDSPLHF
few,TRBJ2-2,14,TRBV25-1,.,TGTGCCAGCAGCATCCCTAGTGACACCGGGGAGCTGTTTTTT,CASSIPSDTGELFF
many,TRBJ1-6,20,TRBV11-2,.,TGTGCCAGCAGCTCCTACAGGGAGAATCATCGGAGCTCCTATAATTCACCCCTCCACTTT,CASSSYRENHRSSYNSPLHF
.,TRBJ2-2,14,TRBV5-1,.,TGCGCCAGCAGCTTGGCCGGGGAGGCCGGGGAGCTGTTTTTT,CASSLAGEAGELFF
few,TRBJ2-1,14,TRBV5-1,.,TGCGCCAGCAGCTTGAGGATGACCTACAATGAGCAGTTCTTC,CASSLRMTYNEQFF
.,TRBJ2-7,13,TRBV7-3,.,TGTGCCAGCAGCTCAAATAGTGTCAACGAGCAGTACTTC,CASSSNSVNEQYF
many,TRBJ2-1,13,TRBV5-1,.,TGCGCCAGCAGCTTGGCCATGGCGGGTGAGCAGTTCTTC,CASSLAMAGEQFF
few,TRBJ1-2,14,TRBV5-1,.,TGCGCCAGCAGCTTGGGGGACAATAACTATGGCTACACCTTC,CASSLGDNNYGYTF
few,TRBJ2-2,16,TRBV6-2/TRBV6-3,.,TGTGCCAGCAGTTCGCCGACACCCCGCGGCACCGGGGAGCTGTTTTTT,CASSSPTPRGTGELFF
few,TRBJ2-1,16,TRBV28,.,TGTGCCAGCAGCCCGAGTGGGGCGGGCTCCTACAATGAGCAGTTCTTC,CASSPSGAGSYNEQFF
few,TRBJ2-7,13,TRBV2,.,TGTGCCAGCACCTCAGACTTTTCCTACGAGCAGTACTTC,CASTSDFSYEQYF
.,TRBJ1-6,14,TRBV2,.,TGTGCCAGCATAAGGACGGGACCGGTTTCACCCCTCCACTTT,CASIRTGPVSPLHF
few,TRBJ1-2,14,TRBV6-1,.,TGTGCCAGCAGTGAAGCGGCAGCCCCCTATGGCTACACCTTC,CASSEAAAPYGYTF
.,TRBJ1-1,15,TRBV6-1,.,TGTGCCAGCAGTGCAGACAGAATCACGAACACTGAAGCTTTCTTT,CASSADRITNTEAFF
many,TRBJ2-4,14,TRBV7-2,.,TGTGCCAGCAGCCCCCCTCCGGGAACGAACATTCAGTACTTC,CASSPPPGTNIQYF
many,TRBJ2-5,13,TRBV29-1,.,TGCAGCGTTGTGTCTAGGGGCAGAGAGACCCAGTACTTC,CSVVSRGRETQYF
.,TRBJ1-2,15,TRBV4-1,TRBD1,TGCGCCAGCAGTCGAAAACAGGGGGCGTGGGATGGCTACACCTTC,CASSRKQGAWDGYTF
few,TRBJ2-1,14,TRBV12-3/TRBV12-4,.,TGTGCCAGCAGTTTACCCAGGGCCTACAATGAGCAGTTCTTC,CASSLPRAYNEQFF
few,TRBJ2-2,13,TRBV2,.,TGTGCCAGCAGGGACAGTCAACACCGGGAGCTGTTTTTT,CASRDSQHRELFF
.,TRBJ1-2,13,TRBV6-1,.,TGTGCCAGCAGTGGGGAGTTTGGACGTGGCTACACCTTC,CASSGEFGRGYTF
few,TRBJ1-4,17,TRBV5-1,.,TGCGCCAGCAGCTTCAACAGCCCAGTGGGGTTACGGGAAAAACTGTTTTTT,CASSFNSPVGLREKLFF
few,TRBJ2-7,13,TRBV7-8,.,TGTGCCAGCAGCCGGGACCGCACATACGAGCAGTACTTC,CASSRDRTYEQYF